This TCR beta chain was obtained from a study of blood T cell repertoires in COVID-19. The CDR3 is 12 amino acids. Germline lookup yields CDR1 SNHLY and CDR2 FYNNEI. With 6 bases clipped from V and 5 bases from J, the junction kept 2 bases outside the gene matches. Measured with immunoSEQ multiplex PCR; TCRdb has only the in-frame clones, and not every one. This sample has around 620,000 clones, with just under 90% found just once. The material sequenced was peripheral blood. The TCR comes from a woman under 30 with acute or convalescent COVID-19. The rearrangement uses TRBV2 and TRBJ2-7; TRBD1 matches at 9 bases. In nucleotides, the CDR3 is TGTGCCAGCAGGTGGACAGGGGACGAGCAGTACTTC. Protein: CASRWTGDEQYF. The full variable domain, with the rest looked up from reference TRBV2 and TRBJ2-7, is EPEVTQTPSHQVTQMGQEVILRCVPISNHLYFYWYRQILGQKVEFLVSFYNNEISEKSEIFDDQFSVERPDGSNFTLKIRSTKLEDSAMYFCASRWTGDEQYFGPGTRLTVT.